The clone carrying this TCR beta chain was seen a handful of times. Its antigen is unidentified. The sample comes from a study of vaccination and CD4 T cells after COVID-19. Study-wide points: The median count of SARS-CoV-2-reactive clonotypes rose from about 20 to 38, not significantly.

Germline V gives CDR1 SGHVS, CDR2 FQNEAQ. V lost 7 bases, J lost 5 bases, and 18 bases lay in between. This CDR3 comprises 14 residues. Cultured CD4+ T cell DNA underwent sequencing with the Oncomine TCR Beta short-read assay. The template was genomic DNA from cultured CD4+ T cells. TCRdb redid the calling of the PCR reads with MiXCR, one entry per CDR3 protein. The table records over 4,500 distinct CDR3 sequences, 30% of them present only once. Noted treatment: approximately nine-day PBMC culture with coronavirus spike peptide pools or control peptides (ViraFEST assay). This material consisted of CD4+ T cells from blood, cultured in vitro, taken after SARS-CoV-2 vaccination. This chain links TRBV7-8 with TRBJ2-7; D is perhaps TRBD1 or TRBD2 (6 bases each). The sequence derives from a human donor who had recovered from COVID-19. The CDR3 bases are TGTGCCAGCATCCGGGGGCCGGGCTGGGACGAGCAGTACTTC. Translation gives CASIRGPGWDEQYF.